This T cell receptor (beta chain) came from a study of early T cells in non-severe SARS-CoV-2 infection. Germline V gene sequence: CDR1 SGHVS, CDR2 FNYEAQ. V shed 5 bases, J shed 5 bases, and the junction held 7 bases outside the gene matches. CDR3 length: 14 residues. Researchers attached unique molecular identifiers to individual cDNA molecules. In TCRdb, the 5' RACE reads were re-called with MiXCR into one record per CDR3 protein. The sample has over 50,000 distinct CDR3 sequences, 7% to 10% seen once. This clonotype was sampled from an adult who was a healthcare worker with PCR-confirmed SARS-CoV-2 infection or an uninfected control (not recorded which). V usage is TRBV7-6 and J usage is TRBJ2-7; 9 bases are shared with TRBD1. Source material: whole blood. CDR3 bases: TGTGCCAGCAGCCTACGGACAGGGGCGGACGAGCAGTACTTC. Translation: CASSLRTGADEQYF.